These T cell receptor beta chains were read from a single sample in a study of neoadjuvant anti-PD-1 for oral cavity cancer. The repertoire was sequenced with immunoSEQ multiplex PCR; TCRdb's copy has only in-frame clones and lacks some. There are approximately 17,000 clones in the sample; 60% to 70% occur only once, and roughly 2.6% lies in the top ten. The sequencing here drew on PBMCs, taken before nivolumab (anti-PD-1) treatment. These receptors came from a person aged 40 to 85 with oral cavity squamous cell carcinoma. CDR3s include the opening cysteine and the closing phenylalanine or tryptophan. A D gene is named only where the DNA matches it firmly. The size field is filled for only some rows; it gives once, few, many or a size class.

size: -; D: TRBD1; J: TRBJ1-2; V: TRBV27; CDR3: CASSFNRGNGYTF; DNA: TGTGCCAGCAGTTTCAACAGGGGAAATGGCTACACCTTC
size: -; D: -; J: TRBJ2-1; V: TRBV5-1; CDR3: CASSLARGYNEQFF; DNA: TGCGCCAGCAGCTTGGCCCGGGGCTACAATGAGCAGTTCTTC
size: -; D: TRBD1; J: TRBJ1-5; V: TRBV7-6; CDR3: CASSPRGIGGINQPQHF; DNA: TGTGCCAGCAGCCCCCGGGGGATAGGGGGCATCAATCAGCCCCAGCATTTT
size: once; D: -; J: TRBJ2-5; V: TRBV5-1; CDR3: CASSAPTTPVGETQYF; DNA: TGCGCCAGCAGCGCGCCCACAACCCCGGTCGGAGAGACCCAGTACTTC
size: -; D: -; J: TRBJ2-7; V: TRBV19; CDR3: CASGQGPFYEQYF; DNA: TGTGCCAGTGGGCAGGGTCCCTTCTACGAGCAGTACTTC
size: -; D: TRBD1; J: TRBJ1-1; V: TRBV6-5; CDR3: CASSPRQGKAFF; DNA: TGTGCCAGCAGCCCCCGACAGGGGAAAGCTTTCTTT
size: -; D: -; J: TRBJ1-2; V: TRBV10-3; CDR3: CAISEDRPYGYTF; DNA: TGTGCCATCAGTGAAGACAGGCCCTATGGCTACACCTTC
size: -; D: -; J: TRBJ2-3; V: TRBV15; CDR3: CATSRKGFADTQYF; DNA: TGTGCCACCAGCAGAAAGGGCTTCGCAGATACGCAGTATTTT
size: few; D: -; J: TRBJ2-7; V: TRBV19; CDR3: CASTGERFEQYF; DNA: TGTGCCAGTACAGGGGAACGCTTCGAGCAGTACTTC
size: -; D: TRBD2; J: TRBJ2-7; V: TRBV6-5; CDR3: CASGLAGTYEQYF; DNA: TGTGCCAGCGGACTAGCGGGTACCTACGAGCAGTACTTC
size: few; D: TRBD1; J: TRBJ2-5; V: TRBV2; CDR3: CASRESGGSYAETQYF; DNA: TGTGCCAGCAGGGAGTCAGGGGGATCATATGCAGAGACCCAGTACTTC
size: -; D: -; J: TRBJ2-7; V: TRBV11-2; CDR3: CASSLAPPAGVEPYEQYF; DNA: TGTGCCAGCAGCTTAGCCCCACCGGCCGGGGTTGAGCCCTACGAGCAGTACTTC
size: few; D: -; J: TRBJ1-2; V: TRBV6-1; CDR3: CASSMDSGAYGYTF; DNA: TGTGCCAGCAGTATGGACTCCGGAGCCTATGGCTACACCTTC
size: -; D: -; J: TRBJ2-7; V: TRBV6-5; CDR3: CASSYSTGKTYEQYF; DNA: TGTGCCAGCAGTTACTCGACAGGCAAAACCTACGAGCAGTACTTC
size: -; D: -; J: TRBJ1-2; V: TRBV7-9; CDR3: CASSFADRRYGYTF; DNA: TGTGCCAGCAGCTTCGCGGACAGACGCTATGGCTACACCTTC
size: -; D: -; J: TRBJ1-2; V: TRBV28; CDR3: CASSRPMGSGSGGYTF; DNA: TGTGCCAGCAGTCGCCCCATGGGTTCAGGGAGTGGTGGCTACACCTTC
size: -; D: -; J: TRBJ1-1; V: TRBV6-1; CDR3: CASSEEGTEAFF; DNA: TGTGCCAGCAGTGAAGAAGGGACAGAAGCTTTCTTT
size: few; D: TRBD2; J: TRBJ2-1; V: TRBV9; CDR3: CASSVETSANEQFF; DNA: TGTGCCAGCAGCGTAGAGACTAGCGCCAATGAGCAGTTCTTC
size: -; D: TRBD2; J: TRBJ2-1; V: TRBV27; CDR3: CASSTGTSGRRDEQFF; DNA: TGTGCCAGCAGCACCGGGACTAGCGGGAGAAGGGATGAGCAGTTCTTC
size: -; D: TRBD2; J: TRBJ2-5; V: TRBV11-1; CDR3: CASSRTSGMETQYF; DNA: TGTGCCAGCAGCCGGACTAGCGGGATGGAGACCCAGTACTTC
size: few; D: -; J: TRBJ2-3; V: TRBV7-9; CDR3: CASSQDRLGLTDTQYF; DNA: TGTGCCAGCAGCCAAGACCGACTGGGTCTCACAGATACGCAGTATTTT
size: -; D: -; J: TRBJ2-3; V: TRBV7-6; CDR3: CASSSTGSSPQYF; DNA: TGTGCCAGCAGCTCGACTGGCTCATCCCCGCAGTATTTT
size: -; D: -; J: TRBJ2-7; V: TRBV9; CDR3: CASTQYEQYF; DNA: TGTGCCAGCACCCAGTACGAGCAGTACTTC